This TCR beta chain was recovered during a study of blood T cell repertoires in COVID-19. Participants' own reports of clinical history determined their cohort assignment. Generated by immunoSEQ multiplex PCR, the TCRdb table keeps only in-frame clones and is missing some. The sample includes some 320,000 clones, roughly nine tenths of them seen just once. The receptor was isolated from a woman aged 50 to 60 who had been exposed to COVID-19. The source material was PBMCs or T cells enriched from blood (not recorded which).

CDR3: CASSPSPSRRETQYF. CDR3 in DNA: TGTGCCAGCAGTCCATCCCCGTCTAGGAGAGAGACCCAGTACTTC. The J gene is TRBJ2-5, the V gene TRBV27; D uncertain. Germline V gene data show CDR1 as MNHEY and CDR2 as SMNVEV (reference sequence). This CDR3 region has 15 residues. V was cut by 5 bases and J by 4 bases, with 17 bases left in between.